This T cell receptor (beta chain) was identified in a study of T cell responses to AZD1222 COVID-19 vaccine (dated by TCRdb to about 2021). Study-wide context: AZD1222 recipients with second doses at about 4 weeks or about 12 weeks were pooled, because spike-specific TCR depth and breadth did not differ between schedules. TCR sequencing covered over 230 trial participants: 200 to 220 given two doses of AZD1222 and about 26 given two doses of MenACWY control vaccine. Enrollment into the trials was organized by age into subgroups of 18-55, 56-69 and 70-plus years, and those subgroups contained roughly 150, 30 and 60 TCR-sequenced participants, respectively. The full study reports these points: Spike-specific TCR breadth and depth rose significantly after two AZD1222 doses compared with day 0 and with MenACWY recipients. Reportedly, close to half of the unique spike-specific TCRs recognized epitopes lying outside the regions that are mutated in the B.1.351 and B.1.1.7 variants. No day 14 peak-response samples were available, so repertoires were characterized only after the peak T cell response. Most participants were white British and females outnumbered males, and the authors suggested that clonal diversity may have been underestimated. In the small 56-69-year group, the increase in depth fell short of significance, most likely because of low power. The vaccine-associated CD4 TCRs covered the entire spike protein, and the dominant responses fell in regions 160-218 and 743-854. Conclusions about previously exposed vaccinees were limited because only a handful of AZD1222 recipients were SARS-CoV-2 seropositive at baseline.

The CDR3 regions of human TCRbeta chains were analyzed by immunosequencing. The study's own analysis went as follows. TCRs in the repertoires were matched against a reference library of SARS-CoV-2-specific TCRs that had been generated with the MIRA antigen-specificity platform. Breadth was defined as the fraction of unique TCRs that were SARS-CoV-2-associated, and depth was defined as the fraction of total T cells that were SARS-CoV-2-associated. Using the MIRA data, every spike-specific TCR was mapped to the spike region that the TCR reacted to and assigned to either a CD4 or a CD8 class. Log10-transformed breadth and depth values were compared by one-way ANOVA with Sidak's multiple comparisons tests. Sourced from immuneACCESS, this table was stored by TCRdb with only in-frame sequences that have V and J called. A share of the clones is absent; for the studies checked, an unresolved V gene accounts for under half, and the remainder has no known explanation. V, J and clone size were drawn from that table, and D and trimming were deduced from the DNA. The sample table records 100,000 to 150,000 clones; 75% to 90% of these occur just once. The top ten clonotypes cover 4.5% to 6% of the sample.

Spanning cysteine to phenylalanine, the CDR3 consists of 15 amino acids. The CDR3 DNA has 45 bases and is translated from base 1. The junction carries 18 bases between V and J, which are trimmed by 5 bases and 3 bases respectively. CDR1 and CDR2 are drawn from the germline V gene: SGHDT, YYEEEE. According to the study, the label for this sample's time point signals: baseline before first vaccination. Vaccinee samples came from UK trials COV001 and COV002, including a single-blind randomized controlled phase 2/3 trial of AZD1222 (ChAdOx1 nCoV-19) in healthy adults. For TCRbeta chain sequencing, PBMC samples were collected from trial participants at day 0 and at day 28 after the second dose. As for this clone: Its antigen has not been determined. Base-call qualities are not available, and no considerably larger clone is one nucleotide away.

This sample comprised peripheral blood, obtained on day 0 of AZD1222 vaccination. The rearranged chain carries TRBV5-6 and TRBJ2-7; the D gene is possibly TRBD1, with 6 bases matching. The receptor comes from an adult in good health. The sequenced DNA: TGTGCCAGCAGGATGGGGGCCATTGCGTTCTACGAGCAGTACTTC. Its translation reads: CASRMGAIAFYEQYF.